These 27 T cell receptor beta chains share one sample of origin, sequenced in a study of blood T cell repertoires in COVID-19. TCRdb keeps only in-frame clones here, not all; method: immunoSEQ multiplex PCR. The data show 350,000 or so clones, nearly 90% seen once. Sequences were obtained from peripheral blood. Receptors were obtained from a man in his late teens or twenties with active or convalescent COVID-19.

V and J are TRBV27 and TRBJ2-7, with D perhaps TRBD2 (6 bases). Trimming cost V 9 bases and J 2 bases, with 14 bases left between them. The germline gives CDR1 MNHEY, CDR2 SMNVEV (reference sequence). The CDR3 contains 13 residues. CDR3 sequence reads: CARWSGLPYEQYF. CDR3 bases: TGTGCCAGATGGAGCGGGCTTCCCTACGAGCAGTACTTC.

The chain carries TRBV7-8 and TRBJ2-5; weak D call: TRBD2 (6 bases). Trimming took 6 bases from V and 5 from J, leaving 16 bases between them. The CDR3 sequence is 14 residues long. The germline gives CDR1 SGHVS, CDR2 FQNEAQ. Here the CDR3 reads CASRRGGPGETQYF. The CDR3 nucleotides are TGTGCCAGCAGGCGGGGAGGTCCGGGGGAGACCCAGTACTTC.

This clone was picked up one time. V gene TRBV4-2 combines with J gene TRBJ1-2, with 7 bases fitting TRBD1. CDR3 length: 15 amino acids. J lost 4 bases, V lost 3 bases, and 8 bases had no gene match. Germline CDR1 LGHNA, CDR2 YNFKEQ. For the CDR3, the DNA is TGTGCCAGCAGCCACCGGGACAGAGACCTCTATGGCTACACCTTC. The encoded protein is CASSHRDRDLYGYTF.

The genes are TRBV15 and TRBJ1-1, with a tentative D call TRBD1 (6 bases). Germline-derived CDR1 and CDR2 are LNHNV and YYDKDF (reference sequence). With 0 bases removed from V and 4 bases from J, the gap between germline ends came to 9 bases. This CDR3 region has 14 residues. In DNA, the CDR3 is TGTGCCACCAGCAGAGAACAGGGTATCACTGAAGCTTTCTTT. This gives the protein CATSREQGITEAFF.

This clone appeared once. The chain couples TRBV27 to TRBJ2-2; tentatively, D is TRBD2 (6 bases). Germline lookup yields CDR1 MNHEY and CDR2 SMNVEV (reference sequence). This CDR3 has 15 amino acids. The V gene lost 5 bases and the J gene lost 3 bases, with 13 bases spanning the gap. In nucleotides, the CDR3 is TGTGCCAGCAGTGCGTGGGGGGTAGACACCGGGGAGCTGTTTTTT. It encodes CASSAWGVDTGELFF.

The chain employs TRBV28 and TRBJ2-7; possibly TRBD2 for D (6 bases). Trimming stripped 6 bases from V and 5 bases from J, with 14 bases between. The CDR3 runs 13 residues. Germline V gene lookup returns CDR1 MDHEN and CDR2 SYDVKM. CDR3 region: CASRTRGSHEQYF. DNA of the CDR3: TGTGCCAGCAGGACCCGGGGGTCCCACGAGCAGTACTTC.

The chain uses TRBV24-1 and TRBJ1-4; D is possibly TRBD1 (6 bases). Trimming took off 0 bases at V and 8 bases at J, with 6 bases between the two ends. CDR3 size: 13 residues. The germline CDR1 and CDR2 sequences are KGHDR and SFDVKD. The chain's CDR3 is CATSDLGQEKLFF. CDR3 coding DNA: TGTGCCACCAGTGATTTGGGACAGGAAAAACTGTTTTTT.

The rearrangement links TRBV5-1 to TRBJ2-5; 13 bases map to TRBD2. The J segment lost 5 bases and the V segment lost 0 bases, leaving 10 bases of the junction unmatched. The germline V gene has CDR1 SGHRS and CDR2 YFSETQ. The CDR3 is 18 amino acids. The CDR3 bases are TGCGCCAGCAGCTTGGCGTGGACTAGCGGGGGCGATAGTGAGACCCAGTACTTC. It encodes CASSLAWTSGGDSETQYF.

The CDR3 loop is CASSQRGQGGGNAFF. The CDR3 bases are TGTGCCAGCAGCCAGAGGGGACAGGGAGGAGGGAATGCTTTCTTT. V usage is TRBV3-1 (or the pseudogene TRBV3-2) and J usage is TRBJ1-1; 9 bases map to TRBD1. The J segment lost 11 bases and the V segment lost 3 bases, leaving 13 bases of the junction unmatched. The CDR3 is 15 residues long. Per germline, CDR1 LGHDT and CDR2 YNNKEL (reference sequence).

This clone was recorded at least ten times. This CDR3 is also generated by other DNA sequences in the sample. The chain couples TRBV30 to TRBJ2-5; no clear D gene. V gave up 1 base and J gave up 5 bases, with 11 bases separating them. Germline assignment: CDR1 GTSNPN and CDR2 SVGIG (reference sequence). The CDR3 covers 13 residues. The CDR3 region is CAWSARVRETQYF. The DNA of the CDR3 is TGTGCCTGGAGTGCTAGAGTACGGGAGACCCAGTACTTC.

The sample holds a few counts of this clone. The V gene is TRBV2, the J gene TRBJ2-7; D gene ambiguous. CDR3 length: 14 residues. The V gene lost 11 bases and the J gene lost 3 bases, with 20 bases spanning the gap. The germline CDR1 and CDR2 sequences are SNHLY and FYNNEI. The CDR3 DNA reads as TGTGCCGTTCCCGAGAGACTCCAGAGCTACGAGCAGTACTTC. Its translation is CAVPERLQSYEQYF. The variable domain in full, completed from reference TRBV2 and TRBJ2-7, reads EPEVTQTPSHQVTQMGQEVILRCVPISNHLYFYWYRQILGQKVEFLVSFYNNEISEKSEIFDDQFSVERPDGSNFTLKIRSTKLEDSAMYFCAVPERLQSYEQYFGPGTRLTVT.

The V gene is TRBV5-1, the J gene TRBJ2-1; maybe TRBD1 (5 bases). V lost 5 bases to trimming and J lost 6 bases, with 12 bases between them. The CDR3 is 13 amino acids. The V gene's germline CDR1 is SGHRS and CDR2 YFSETQ. The CDR3 is CASRGLGANEQFF. In nucleotides, the CDR3 is TGCGCCAGCAGAGGGTTAGGGGCCAATGAGCAGTTCTTC.

This chain connects TRBV7-2 to TRBJ2-1; 8 bases fit TRBD2. The V and J ends lost 5 bases and 3 bases, in that order; junction bases with no gene match: 9. This CDR3 is built from 16 residues. Germline CDR1 is SGHTA and CDR2 is FQGNSA. The CDR3 DNA reads as TGTGCCAGCAGCCCAGGCCTAGCGGGCCTCTACAATGAGCAGTTCTTC. Protein product: CASSPGLAGLYNEQFF.

This clone was found a few times. The rearrangement uses TRBV4-1 and TRBJ1-3, with D tentatively TRBD1 (5 bases). Germline CDR1 and CDR2: MGHRA and YSYEKL. The CDR3 consists of 18 residues. V was trimmed by 0 bases and J by 4 bases, leaving 19 bases between them. DNA for the CDR3: TGCGCCAGCAGCCAAGATTTAGTTTCGGGGGATCCGGGAAACACCATATATTTT. It encodes CASSQDLVSGDPGNTIYF.

The chain combines TRBV19 with TRBJ2-7; 9 bases align to TRBD1. The V segment lost 1 base and the J segment 1 base; nucleotides outside the gene matches: 2. Germline loops: CDR1 LNHDA, CDR2 SQIVND (reference sequence). The CDR3 consists of 15 residues. The DNA of the CDR3 is TGTGCCAGTAGTATAGGCGGGACAGGGTCCTACGAGCAGTACTTC. Its translation: CASSIGGTGSYEQYF.

This clone was seen just once. The chain couples TRBV7-9 to TRBJ1-2; D is uncertain. CDR3 length: 13 residues. Germline V CDR1 and CDR2: SEHNR, FQNEAQ (reference sequence). Trimming took 5 bases from V and 8 from J, leaving 15 bases between them. Here the CDR3 reads CASSLDGTRGYTF. CDR3 coding DNA: TGTGCCAGCAGCCTAGACGGTACGAGGGGCTACACCTTC.

The genes are TRBV6-5 and TRBJ1-6, with D tentatively TRBD1 (5 bases). The CDR3 runs to 13 residues. V lost 5 bases to trimming and J lost 9 bases, with 11 bases between them. The germline CDR1 and CDR2 sequences are MNHEY and SVGAGI. Written as DNA, the CDR3 is TGTGCCAGCAGTCAGGGATGGGGTTCACCCCTCCACTTT. This encodes CASSQGWGSPLHF.

The V and J genes are TRBV10-3 and TRBJ2-7; 9 bases agree with TRBD2. The CDR3 loop spans 14 amino acids. J lost 5 bases, V lost 0 bases, and 2 bases had no gene match. Germline V gene lookup returns CDR1 ENHRY and CDR2 SYGVKD. The DNA for the CDR3 is TGTGCCATCAGTGAGTCCGGGACTAGCAACGAGCAGTACTTC. Residues: CAISESGTSNEQYF.

This clone was counted a single time. The genes are TRBV12-3 or TRBV12-4 and TRBJ1-2, with TRBD1 matching 9 bases. The CDR3 totals 13 residues. V was clipped by 6 bases and J by 6 bases; unmatched bases: 5. This chain's CDR3 is CASRATGGDGYTF. In DNA, the CDR3 is TGTGCCAGCAGGGCAACAGGGGGCGATGGCTACACCTTC.

The chain joins TRBV28 to TRBJ1-1; D might be TRBD1 (5 bases). Trimming pared 5 bases from V and 3 bases from J, leaving 13 bases between. The V gene's germline CDR1 is MDHEN and CDR2 SYDVKM. The CDR3 has 14 residues. CDR3 nucleotides: TGTGCCAGCAGTCCCGGGACTTTATACACTGAAGCTTTCTTT. Encoded protein: CASSPGTLYTEAFF.

This clone was counted a single time. The chain couples TRBV2 to TRBJ2-7; D may be TRBD1 (6 bases). Germline V gene data show CDR1 as SNHLY and CDR2 as FYNNEI. This CDR3 is built from 14 residues. Trimming took 6 bases from V and 2 from J, leaving 14 bases between them. Here the CDR3 DNA reads TGTGCCAGCAGCCGGGACACTCCCCCCTACGAGCAGTACTTC. Its protein is CASSRDTPPYEQYF. Filled out from reference TRBV2 and TRBJ2-7, the complete variable domain reads EPEVTQTPSHQVTQMGQEVILRCVPISNHLYFYWYRQILGQKVEFLVSFYNNEISEKSEIFDDQFSVERPDGSNFTLKIRSTKLEDSAMYFCASSRDTPPYEQYFGPGTRLTVT.

J is TRBJ1-5 and V is TRBV24-1, with 7 bases identical to TRBD1. The germline V gene has CDR1 KGHDR and CDR2 SFDVKD. V was pared by 10 bases and J by 7 bases, with 9 bases of the junction left unmatched. CDR3 size: 13 residues. This CDR3 is CATEDRDGQPQHF. The CDR3 region has the DNA TGTGCCACGGAAGACAGGGATGGGCAGCCCCAGCATTTT.

The gene calls are TRBV28 and TRBJ1-6; TRBD1 matches 9 bases. The length of the CDR3 is 15 residues. The J segment lost 6 bases and the V segment lost 5 bases, leaving 5 bases of the junction unmatched. Germline V gives CDR1 MDHEN, CDR2 SYDVKM. CDR3 nucleotide sequence: TGTGCCAGCAGTACCGACAGGGGGAGTAATTCACCCCTCCACTTT. Translation gives CASSTDRGSNSPLHF.

The chain employs TRBV30 and TRBJ2-1; 7 bases match TRBD2. The CDR3 has 13 residues. Germline CDR1 and CDR2: GTSNPN and SVGIG (reference sequence). V gave up 1 base and J gave up 9 bases; unmatched junction bases: 6. CDR3: CAWSAQTSLEQFF. The CDR3 DNA is TGTGCCTGGAGTGCTCAGACTAGCCTTGAGCAGTTCTTC.

The J gene is TRBJ1-6, the V gene TRBV25-1; 7 nucleotides line up with TRBD1. Germline V gives CDR1 MGHDK, CDR2 SYGVNS. CDR3 size: 17 residues. Germline trimming cut 2 bases from V and 6 bases from J; bases unmatched to any gene: 10. As DNA, the CDR3 is TGTGCCAGCAGTGAACGGAGAGGGGGCGCAGGTAATTCACCCCTCCACTTT. It is translated as CASSERRGGAGNSPLHF.

On this clone: The identical CDR3 is also encoded by other nucleotide sequences in the sample. The chain recombines TRBV7-2 with TRBJ2-1, with no clear D. Germline CDR1 SGHTA, CDR2 FQGNSA. The CDR3 spans 12 residues. Deletions cut 1 base from V and 7 bases from J, with 5 bases between. The CDR3 nucleotides are TGTGCCAGCAGCTTAGGAGTAAATGAGCAGTTCTTC. Amino acids: CASSLGVNEQFF.

The rearrangement joins TRBV27 to TRBJ1-6; 9 nucleotides match TRBD1. Trimming at V came to 6 bases and at J to 6 bases, leaving 12 bases not matched to a gene. CDR1 MNHEY and CDR2 SMNVEV come from the germline V gene (reference sequence). The CDR3 has 17 amino acids. CDR3 DNA sequence: TGTGCCAGCAGCAACCTACAGGGGGCCATGGGTAATTCACCCCTCCACTTT. Translation gives CASSNLQGAMGNSPLHF.